This T cell receptor (beta chain) was captured by sequencing in a study of T cell responses to AZD1222 COVID-19 vaccine. This clone was observed once. Other DNA sequences from this sample encode an identical CDR3 as well. Sequencing used immunoSEQ multiplex PCR; TCRdb keeps in-frame clones, though not all of them. The sample gives 100,000 to 150,000 clones, about nine tenths of which show up once; about 1.5% is in the top ten. The CDR3 length is 13 residues. Trimming took off 5 bases at V and 2 bases at J, with 7 bases between the two ends. Germline loops: CDR1 SEHNR, CDR2 FQNEAQ (reference sequence).

The sequencing here drew on peripheral blood, taken on day 0 of AZD1222 vaccination. This clonotype was sampled from an adult in good health. The chain has TRBV7-9 and TRBJ1-5; a possible D gene is TRBD1 (6 bases). The CDR3 DNA follows: TGTGCCAGCAGCCGGACAGGCAATCAGCCCCAGCATTTT. It codes for CASSRTGNQPQHF.